Shown below are 11 T cell receptor beta chains from a single sample sequenced in a study of PD-1 blockade in classical Hodgkin lymphoma. Some clones are missing from TCRdb's copy, which holds only in-frame ones; the method was immunoSEQ multiplex PCR. The table lists some 16,000 clones, roughly 63% of them singletons. Relapse after autologous stem cell transplantation occurred in every patient, and brentuximab vedotin exposure varied. Sample: peripheral blood mononuclear cells (PBMCs), taken before the second cycle of nivolumab. These receptors originate from a human donor with classical Hodgkin lymphoma.

The rearrangement links TRBV23-1 to TRBJ2-7; D gene uncertain. Being an ORF, TRBV23-1 has a function that is uncertain. V lost 3 bases and J 3 bases, leaving 6 bases between the germline ends. CDR3 length: 12 amino acids. CDR3 loop: CASSHSNYEQYF. The CDR3 bases are TGCGCCAGCAGTCATTCAAACTACGAGCAGTACTTC.

The rearrangement joins TRBV5-1 to TRBJ2-7; no reliable D call. Trimming pared 0 bases from V and 2 bases from J, leaving 18 bases between. The CDR3 is made up of 17 amino acids. From germline, CDR1 is SGHRS and CDR2 YFSETQ. DNA of the CDR3: TGCGCCAGCAGCTTGGATGCTTCAGGCCCTCAGGCCTACGAGCAGTACTTC. It translates to CASSLDASGPQAYEQYF.

The CDR3 here is CASSPDRGLGSQPQHF. In DNA form, the CDR3 reads TGTGCCAGCAGCCCGGACAGGGGGCTAGGGAGTCAGCCCCAGCATTTT. This chain uses TRBV27 with TRBJ1-5; 11 nucleotides match TRBD1. Germline V gene data show CDR1 as MNHEY and CDR2 as SMNVEV (reference sequence). The CDR3 contains 16 residues. V trimming: 6 bases; J trimming: 6 bases; junction bases outside the gene matches: 10.

This chain joins TRBV18 and TRBJ2-7; TRBD1 agrees at 8 bases. This CDR3 is 14 amino acids long. J was trimmed by 6 bases and V by 6 bases; bases with no gene match: 10. Germline CDR1 is KGHSH and CDR2 is LQKENI. The CDR3 reads CASSNPGQVVEQYF. The CDR3 DNA reads TGTGCCAGCTCGAACCCGGGACAGGTGGTCGAGCAGTACTTC.

This chain connects TRBV7-9 to TRBJ1-1, with 8 bases fitting TRBD1. With V trimmed by 4 bases and J by 0 bases, 7 bases remained unmatched. CDR1 and CDR2 from the germline V gene are SEHNR and FQNEAQ (reference sequence). CDR3 length equals 16 residues. CDR3 DNA sequence: TGTGCCAGCAGCTGGGGACAGGTTTACATGAACACTGAAGCTTTCTTT. This gives the protein CASSWGQVYMNTEAFF.

This chain uses TRBV30 with TRBJ1-6; D is possibly TRBD1 (5 bases). CDR1 is GTSNPN and CDR2 is SVGIG in the germline V gene (reference sequence). The CDR3 is 15 amino acids. Trimming shortened V by 0 bases and J by 9 bases, and 15 bases separated the two germline ends. The CDR3 coding sequence is TGTGCCTGGAGTGTAAAGGGGATCCGTAGTTCACCCCTCCACTTT. Translation gives CAWSVKGIRSSPLHF.

Worth noting for this clone: This same CDR3 is encoded by further DNA sequences in the sample. V gene TRBV6-5 combines with J gene TRBJ2-2; D is uncertain. The CDR3 covers 11 residues. V dropped 8 bases and J dropped 0 bases, with 1 base sitting between them. Germline V gives CDR1 MNHEY, CDR2 SVGAGI. The CDR3 loop is CASSNTGELFF. CDR3 nucleotides: TGTGCCAGCTCGAACACCGGGGAGCTGTTTTTT.

V usage is TRBV19 and J usage is TRBJ2-3; 7 bases map to TRBD1. The V gene end was trimmed by 6 bases and the J gene end by 6 bases; junction bases not matched to a gene: 18. CDR3 length equals 17 residues. The germline V gene encodes CDR1 LNHDA and CDR2 SQIVND (reference sequence). The CDR3 region has the DNA TGTGCCAGTAGCGAGACCCGACCGGACAGGACCAGGGATACGCAGTATTTT. Its translation is CASSETRPDRTRDTQYF.

V gene TRBV7-2 combines with J gene TRBJ1-1, with D unclear. This CDR3 spans 12 amino acids. V lost 1 base and J lost 8, with 8 bases in between. Per the germline V gene, CDR1 is SGHTA and CDR2 is FQGNSA. The CDR3 protein is CASSLVWSEAFF. The DNA for the CDR3 is TGTGCCAGCAGCTTAGTGTGGTCCGAAGCTTTCTTT.

This clone counts as medium-sized. The chain has TRBV29-1 and TRBJ1-1, with TRBD1 matching 9 bases. This CDR3 comprises 13 residues. Trimming cost V 8 bases and J 4 bases; bases outside gene matches: 8. Germline V gives CDR1 SQVTM, CDR2 ANQGSEA. The CDR3 reads CSIPGQGPTEAFF. The CDR3 DNA is TGCAGCATACCGGGACAGGGTCCCACTGAAGCTTTCTTT.

This clone was counted once. J is TRBJ2-1 and V is TRBV7-6; D tentatively reads TRBD1 or TRBD2 (5 bases each). V dropped 5 bases and J dropped 4 bases, with 15 bases sitting between them. The V gene's germline CDR1 is SGHVS and CDR2 FNYEAQ. The CDR3 spans 15 residues. In nucleotides, the CDR3 is TGTGCCAGCAGCCGGGACCGCTCAGGGTACAATGAGCAGTTCTTC. This sequence encodes CASSRDRSGYNEQFF.